The TCR beta chain under discussion was sequenced for a study of T cells after yellow fever vaccination. Overall study: Researchers used SMART-Seq v4 Ultra Low Input to prepare fractions that had low cell numbers.

Universal primer sites and UMIs were introduced during 5'RACE template-switching synthesis of TCR cDNA. Via MiXCR, TCRdb re-called the 5' RACE reads, giving one row per CDR3 protein. The data hold some 220,000 distinct CDR3 sequences, with approximately 3.3% observed a single time. V dropped 3 bases and J dropped 3; count of bases not matched to a gene: 5. This CDR3 comprises 15 residues. Germline V gene lookup returns CDR1 SGHRS and CDR2 YFSETQ. Study-level results: Post-booster samples contained most primary-vaccination clones (around 96% CD4, roughly 88% CD8). It was the secondary response that reached its peak faster, day 5 versus 15, but it was weaker.

This clonotype was seen a few times. Its cognate antigen is unknown. This sequence was found in a man between 18 and 35 years old who received the YFV17D yellow fever vaccine. The sequencing here drew on CD4+ T cells sorted from PBMCs, taken 10 days after the yellow fever booster vaccination. The chain uses TRBV5-1 and TRBJ2-7; 11 bases match TRBD2. CDR3: CASSWETSGVYEQYF. DNA of the CDR3: TGCGCCAGCAGCTGGGAGACTAGCGGGGTCTACGAGCAGTACTTC.